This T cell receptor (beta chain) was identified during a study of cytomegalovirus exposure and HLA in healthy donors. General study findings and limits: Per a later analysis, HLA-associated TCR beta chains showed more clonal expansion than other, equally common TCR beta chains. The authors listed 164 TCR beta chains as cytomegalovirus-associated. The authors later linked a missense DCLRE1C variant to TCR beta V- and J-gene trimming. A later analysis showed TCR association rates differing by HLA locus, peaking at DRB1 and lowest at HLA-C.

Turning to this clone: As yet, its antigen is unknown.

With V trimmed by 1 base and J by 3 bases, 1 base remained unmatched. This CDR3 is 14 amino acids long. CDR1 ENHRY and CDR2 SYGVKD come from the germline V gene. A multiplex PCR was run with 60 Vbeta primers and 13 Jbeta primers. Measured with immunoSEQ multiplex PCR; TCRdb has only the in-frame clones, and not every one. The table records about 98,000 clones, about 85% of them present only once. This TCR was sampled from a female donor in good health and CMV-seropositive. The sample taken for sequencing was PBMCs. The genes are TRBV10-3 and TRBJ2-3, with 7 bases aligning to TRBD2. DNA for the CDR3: TGTGCCATCAGTGAGTACGGGGGGACAGATACGCAGTATTTT. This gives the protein CAISEYGGTDTQYF.